This record covers a single TCR beta chain. The data were produced by immunoSEQ multiplex PCR, yet TCRdb's version contains in-frame clones alone and is incomplete. This sample yields almost 70,000 clones, of which just under 80% are seen a single time; roughly 44% belongs to the top ten. These data originate in a study of blood T cell repertoires in COVID-19. The germline V gene has CDR1 SGHTA and CDR2 FQGNSA. This CDR3 region has 15 residues. Trimming cost V 5 bases and J 3 bases, with 14 bases left between them. The clonotype originates from a human donor in a cohort sampled during active COVID-19. Sequences were obtained from peripheral blood. This chain uses TRBV7-2 with TRBJ2-1, with D possibly TRBD2 on 6 matching bases. DNA of the CDR3: TGTGCCAGCAGCCCTATTGGAGGGTACTACAATGAGCAGTTCTTC. This gives the protein CASSPIGGYYNEQFF.